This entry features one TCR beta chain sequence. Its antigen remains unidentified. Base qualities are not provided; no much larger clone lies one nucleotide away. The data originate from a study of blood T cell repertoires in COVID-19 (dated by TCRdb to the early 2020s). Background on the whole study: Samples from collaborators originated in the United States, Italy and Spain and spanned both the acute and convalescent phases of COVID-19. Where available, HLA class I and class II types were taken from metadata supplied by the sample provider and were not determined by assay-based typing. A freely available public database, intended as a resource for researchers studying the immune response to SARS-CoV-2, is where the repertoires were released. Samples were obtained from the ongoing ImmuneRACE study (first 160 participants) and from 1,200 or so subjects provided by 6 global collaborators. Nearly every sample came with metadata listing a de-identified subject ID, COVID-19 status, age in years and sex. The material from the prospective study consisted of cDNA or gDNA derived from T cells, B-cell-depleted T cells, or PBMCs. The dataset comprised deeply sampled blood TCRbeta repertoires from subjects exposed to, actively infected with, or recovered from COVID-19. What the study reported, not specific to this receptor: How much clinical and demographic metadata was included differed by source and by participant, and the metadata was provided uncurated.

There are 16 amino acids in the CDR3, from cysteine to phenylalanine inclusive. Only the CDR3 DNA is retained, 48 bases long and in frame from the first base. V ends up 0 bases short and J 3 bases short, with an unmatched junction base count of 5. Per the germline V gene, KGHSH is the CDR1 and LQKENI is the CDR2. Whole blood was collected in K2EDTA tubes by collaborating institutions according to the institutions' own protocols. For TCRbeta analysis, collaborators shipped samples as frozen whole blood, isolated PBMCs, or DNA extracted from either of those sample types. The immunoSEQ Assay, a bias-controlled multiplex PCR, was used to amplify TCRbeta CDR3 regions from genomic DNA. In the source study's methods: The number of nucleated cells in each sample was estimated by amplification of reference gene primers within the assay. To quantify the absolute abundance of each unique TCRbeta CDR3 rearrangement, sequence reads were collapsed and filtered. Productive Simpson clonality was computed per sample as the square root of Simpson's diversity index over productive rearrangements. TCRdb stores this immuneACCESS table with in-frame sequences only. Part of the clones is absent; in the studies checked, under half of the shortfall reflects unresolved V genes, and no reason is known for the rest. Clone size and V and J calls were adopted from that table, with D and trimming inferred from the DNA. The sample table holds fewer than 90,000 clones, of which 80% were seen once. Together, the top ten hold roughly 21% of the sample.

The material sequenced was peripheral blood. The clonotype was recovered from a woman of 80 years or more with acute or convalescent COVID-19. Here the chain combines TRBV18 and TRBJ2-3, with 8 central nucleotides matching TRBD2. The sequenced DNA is TGTGCCAGCTCACCACCGGGACTAGGCGTAACAGATACGCAGTATTTT. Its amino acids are CASSPPGLGVTDTQYF.